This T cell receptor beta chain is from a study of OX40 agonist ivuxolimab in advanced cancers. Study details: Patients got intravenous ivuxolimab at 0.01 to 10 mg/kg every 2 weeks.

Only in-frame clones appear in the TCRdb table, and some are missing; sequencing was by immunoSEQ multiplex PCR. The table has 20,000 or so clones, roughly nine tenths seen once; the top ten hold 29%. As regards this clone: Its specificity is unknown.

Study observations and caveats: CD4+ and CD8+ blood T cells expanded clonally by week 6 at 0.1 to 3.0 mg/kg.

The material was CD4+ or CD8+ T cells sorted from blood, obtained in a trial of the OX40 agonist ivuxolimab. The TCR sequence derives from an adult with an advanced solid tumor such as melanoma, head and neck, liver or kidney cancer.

DNA for the CDR3: TGTGCCAGCAGCGTAGATGGGGTCGACGCTTTCTTT. It is translated as CASSVDGVDAFF. V gene TRBV9 combines with J gene TRBJ1-1, with unresolved D. CDR1 and CDR2 (germline): SGDLS, YYNGEE. Between the trimmed V and J ends, which lost 0 bases and 11 bases, there was a span of 11 bases. CDR3 length: 12 amino acids.